The subject of this entry is one T cell receptor beta chain. Its antigen is unknown. Libraries were made from TCR beta cDNA, and they carried unique molecular identifiers. MiXCR was run by TCRdb on the PCR reads, yielding one entry per CDR3 protein. The profile covers 650,000 to 850,000 distinct CDR3 sequences, with roughly 50% appearing a single time and over 4% taken by the ten largest. These data are taken from a study of post-analysis software for immune sequencing data. Study-wide results and limits: Five or six TRBV segments were more frequent in patients than controls; TRBV5-6, TRBV5-1 and TRBV20-1 belonged to this group. Compared against controls, patients with multiple sclerosis displayed significantly lower normalized Chao1 diversity.

Germline CDR1 and CDR2: LNHNV and YYDKDF (reference sequence). Losses at the gene ends were 5 bases for V and 1 base for J; bases not matched to a gene: 9. The CDR3 extends over 16 amino acids. This TCR was sampled from a girl aged 5-17 years with multiple sclerosis. Sequenced input: blood. The V gene is TRBV15, the J gene TRBJ2-3; TRBD2 matches 7 bases. CDR3 loop: CATSGNLAARTDTQYF. The CDR3 nucleotides are TGTGCCACCAGCGGTAACCTAGCGGCCCGCACAGATACGCAGTATTTT.